The clone carrying this T cell receptor (beta chain) was picked up one time. Antigen unknown. Some clones are missing from TCRdb's copy, which holds only in-frame ones; the method was immunoSEQ multiplex PCR. This table has more than 2,000,000 clones, 85% to 95% appearing once. The data were obtained in a study of shared clonotypes between healthy human individuals. Regarding the study as a whole: Clonotypes that were shared across four donors made up roughly 5% of naive CD4 clonotypes.

Trimming took 4 bases from V and 5 from J; bases not matched to a gene: 8. This CDR3 has 15 residues. The germline V gene has CDR1 LNHDA and CDR2 SQIVND (reference sequence). The receptor was derived from a man between 18 and 35 years old in good health. Some clones in this sample may be carry-over from other donors' samples. The sequenced sample consisted of naive CD4+ T cells from PBMCs. Documented subset: CD45RA+ positively selected. This chain joins TRBV19 and TRBJ2-3; 8 bases fit TRBD1. The CDR3 DNA sequence: TGTGCCAGTAGTAGGGACAGGTTGCTGGGAGATACGCAGTATTTT. Translation: CASSRDRLLGDTQYF.